These T cell receptor beta chains were read from a single sample in a study of shared clonotypes between healthy human individuals. The repertoire was sequenced with immunoSEQ multiplex PCR; TCRdb's copy has only in-frame clones and lacks some. Of 850,000 to 1,200,000 clones in the sample, about 75% were seen once. Sequencing was performed on memory CD4+ T cells sorted from blood. The receptors were gathered from a man between 18 and 35 years old in good health. Both conserved end residues are part of each CDR3. Fields, in order: CDR3 DNA, CDR3 protein, D gene, J gene, CDR3 length, clone size, V gene. D genes are given only for firm matches. Expanded clones get a size class; other rows say once, few or many, or leave the size out.

DNA: TGTGCTAGTGGTTTGGTACTATCAGGGCAGGGATCCGGGGAGCTGTTTTTT
CDR3: CASGLVLSGQGSGELFF
D: .
J: TRBJ2-2
length: 17
size: .
V: TRBV12-5

DNA: TGTGCCAGCAGTGCCTCGAGGAATCCGGATACGCAGTATTTT
CDR3: CASSASRNPDTQYF
D: .
J: TRBJ2-3
length: 14
size: .
V: TRBV25-1

DNA: TGTGCCAGCGCCGGCCTTAGTGCAGATACGCAGTATTTT
CDR3: CASAGLSADTQYF
D: .
J: TRBJ2-3
length: 13
size: .
V: TRBV25-1

DNA: TGTGCCATCAGTGACCGTGACCCGATCTCCTACGAGCAGTACTTC
CDR3: CAISDRDPISYEQYF
D: .
J: TRBJ2-7
length: 15
size: .
V: TRBV10-3

DNA: TGTGCCAGCAGTGAAGACAGGACCCCTCAGCCCCAGCATTTT
CDR3: CASSEDRTPQPQHF
D: .
J: TRBJ1-5
length: 14
size: once
V: TRBV6-1

DNA: TGTGCCAGTAGTAGGGGGACAGGGTACAATGAGCAGTTCTTC
CDR3: CASSRGTGYNEQFF
D: TRBD1
J: TRBJ2-1
length: 14
size: few
V: TRBV19

DNA: TGTGCCACCAGCAGAGAGACAGGTTTAAATTCACCCCTCCACTTT
CDR3: CATSRETGLNSPLHF
D: .
J: TRBJ1-6
length: 15
size: .
V: TRBV15

DNA: TGTGCCAGCAGTGAATCGACGGTCCAAGAGACCCAGTACTTC
CDR3: CASSESTVQETQYF
D: .
J: TRBJ2-5
length: 14
size: .
V: TRBV2

DNA: TGTGCCAGCAGTAGTGAGTACGAGCAGTACTTC
CDR3: CASSSEYEQYF
D: .
J: TRBJ2-7
length: 11
size: .
V: TRBV28

DNA: TGTGCCAGCAGCTTAGGGGGTATCCTAACCTACGAGCAGTACTTC
CDR3: CASSLGGILTYEQYF
D: .
J: TRBJ2-7
length: 15
size: .
V: TRBV7-2

DNA: TGTGCCAGCATGGAGGGCGCCTCCTATGGCTACACCTTC
CDR3: CASMEGASYGYTF
D: .
J: TRBJ1-2
length: 13
size: .
V: TRBV2

DNA: TGCGCCAGCAGTGAAACCCGTCTGGGAACCGGGGAGCTGTTTTTT
CDR3: CASSETRLGTGELFF
D: .
J: TRBJ2-2
length: 15
size: .
V: TRBV10-1

DNA: TGTGCCAGCAAAAGGGGCGGCTCCTACGAGCAGTACTTC
CDR3: CASKRGGSYEQYF
D: .
J: TRBJ2-7
length: 13
size: .
V: TRBV28

DNA: TGCGCCAGCAGCCAAGGGGTAGGCCGATATGGCTACACCTTC
CDR3: CASSQGVGRYGYTF
D: .
J: TRBJ1-2
length: 14
size: many
V: TRBV4-1

DNA: TGTGCCAGCAGCTCCTTCCACCCGCTAGCGGGAGGTTACACCGGGGAGCTGTTTTTT
CDR3: CASSSFHPLAGGYTGELFF
D: TRBD2
J: TRBJ2-2
length: 19
size: .
V: TRBV5-6

DNA: TGTGCCAGCAGCTTGGTACCAGGGGTCCTCCGAGAGACCCAGTACTTC
CDR3: CASSLVPGVLRETQYF
D: .
J: TRBJ2-5
length: 16
size: .
V: TRBV5-6

DNA: TGTGCCAGCAGTGATAGGGACAGGGTGAACACTGAAGCTTTCTTT
CDR3: CASSDRDRVNTEAFF
D: TRBD1
J: TRBJ1-1
length: 15
size: .
V: TRBV6-1

DNA: TGCGCCAGCAGCTCGGGACCCTCGGGCAATGAGCAGTTCTTC
CDR3: CASSSGPSGNEQFF
D: .
J: TRBJ2-1
length: 14
size: .
V: TRBV5-1

DNA: TGTGCCAGCAGCGTGTCTGGGGATTTCGGCACCATATATTTT
CDR3: CASSVSGDFGTIYF
D: .
J: TRBJ1-3
length: 14
size: .
V: TRBV6-1

DNA: TGTGCCAGCAGAAGGGAGGGACAGTCCGTGGCCAACGTCCTGACTTTC
CDR3: CASRREGQSVANVLTF
D: .
J: TRBJ2-6
length: 16
size: .
V: TRBV2

DNA: TGTGCCTGGAAAAAACCCCTCTGGGACCTAGGGAACACTGAAGCTTTCTTT
CDR3: CAWKKPLWDLGNTEAFF
D: .
J: TRBJ1-1
length: 17
size: .
V: TRBV30

DNA: TGTGCCAGCAGTCAAGACAGGAATACTAACTATGGCTACACCTTC
CDR3: CASSQDRNTNYGYTF
D: .
J: TRBJ1-2
length: 15
size: .
V: TRBV5-4

DNA: TGCGCCAGCAGCCAATCGCCCACCCTTGACAGCTCTGGAAACACCATATATTTT
CDR3: CASSQSPTLDSSGNTIYF
D: .
J: TRBJ1-3
length: 18
size: .
V: TRBV4-1

DNA: TGCGCCAGCAATGATTCCCCCGGGGGCGCAGGGGGTGGTGAAGCTTTCTTT
CDR3: CASNDSPGGAGGGEAFF
D: TRBD1
J: TRBJ1-1
length: 17
size: few
V: TRBV5-1

DNA: TGTGCCAGCAGCGCCCCCCGGGGGGGCAAGGATACGCAGTATTTT
CDR3: CASSAPRGGKDTQYF
D: TRBD2
J: TRBJ2-3
length: 15
size: .
V: TRBV28

DNA: TGTGCCAGTCGACACTCTGGGGCCAACGTCCTGACTTTC
CDR3: CASRHSGANVLTF
D: .
J: TRBJ2-6
length: 13
size: .
V: TRBV19

DNA: TGTGCCAGCAGAGGACTAGCGGGAGCAGGAGGCACAGATACGCAGTATTTT
CDR3: CASRGLAGAGGTDTQYF
D: TRBD2
J: TRBJ2-3
length: 17
size: .
V: TRBV2

DNA: TGTGCCAGCAGTGACGGGACAGGGTTTGAAAAACTGTTTTTT
CDR3: CASSDGTGFEKLFF
D: TRBD1
J: TRBJ1-4
length: 14
size: once
V: TRBV6-1

DNA: TGTGCCAGCAGTGAAAGCGGTAGGGCCAAAAACATTCAGTACTTC
CDR3: CASSESGRAKNIQYF
D: .
J: TRBJ2-4
length: 15
size: .
V: TRBV2